The 28 T cell receptor beta chains in this list originate from one sample, sequenced in a study of vaccination and CD4 T cells after COVID-19. As for treatment: roughly 10-day PBMC culture with coronavirus spike peptide pools or control peptides (ViraFEST assay). For these TCRs, the target antigens are not known. The study sequenced cultured CD4+ T cell DNA using the Oncomine TCR Beta short-read assay. MiXCR, applied by TCRdb to the PCR reads, yields one record per CDR3 protein. The data contain roughly 10,000 distinct CDR3 sequences, approximately 53% of them singletons. Sample: CD4+ T cells from blood, cultured in vitro. The receptor set was obtained from a human donor who had recovered from COVID-19.

The genes are TRBV6-1 and TRBJ1-1, with D possibly being TRBD1 (5 bases). The V gene lost 5 bases and the J gene lost 3 bases, with 10 bases spanning the gap. CDR3 length: 13 residues. Germline lookup yields CDR1 MNHNS and CDR2 SASEGT. This CDR3 reads CASSQRGDTEAFF. The CDR3, as DNA: TGTGCCAGCAGTCAAAGAGGGGACACTGAAGCTTTCTTT.

This clonotype has only a few counts. V gene TRBV20-1 combines with J gene TRBJ1-1; 7 nucleotides align to TRBD1. V shed 6 bases, J shed 6 bases, and the junction held 13 bases outside the gene matches. This CDR3 spans 14 amino acids. Germline lookup yields CDR1 DFQATT and CDR2 SNEGSKA (reference sequence). CDR3 amino acids: CSAPKDTGVPEAFF. The CDR3, as DNA: TGCAGTGCGCCCAAAGACACAGGGGTGCCTGAAGCTTTCTTT.

The V call is TRBV28, the J call TRBJ1-5; 8 bases are a match to TRBD1. Unmatched junction bases numbered 4, after V lost 0 bases and J lost 6 bases. The CDR3 is 15 residues long. Germline V CDR1 and CDR2: MDHEN, SYDVKM. CDR3: CASSLWDRASQPQHF. The CDR3 DNA reads TGTGCCAGCAGTTTATGGGACAGGGCCAGTCAGCCCCAGCATTTT. Based on the CDR3 plus reference TRBV28 and TRBJ1-5, the full variable domain is DVKVTQSSRYLVKRTGEKVFLECVQDMDHENMFWYRQDPGLGLRLIYFSYDVKMKEKGDIPEGYSVSREKKERFSLILESASTNQTSMYLCASSLWDRASQPQHFGDGTRLSIL.

The rearrangement joins TRBV7-2 to TRBJ2-7, with 8 bases that match TRBD2. The CDR3 covers 17 residues. The ends lost 2 bases at V and 0 bases at J; junction bases unmatched: 9. The V gene's germline CDR1 is SGHTA and CDR2 FQGNSA. The CDR3 DNA sequence: TGTGCCAGCAGCTTAATAGCGGGACGCTCGTCCTCCTACGAGCAGTACTTC. This encodes CASSLIAGRSSSYEQYF.

This clonotype was counted only a few times. The rearrangement links TRBV2 to TRBJ2-3, with D uncertain. The germline V gene has CDR1 SNHLY and CDR2 FYNNEI. Deletions cut 5 bases from V and 1 base from J, with 10 bases between. This CDR3 is 14 amino acids long. CDR3 region: CASSLLQRTDTQYF. The CDR3 DNA reads as TGTGCCAGCAGTCTCCTCCAGCGCACAGATACGCAGTATTTT.

The chain combines TRBV10-3 with TRBJ2-1; the D gene could be TRBD1 or TRBD2 (6 bases each). Trimming pared 7 bases from V and 7 bases from J, leaving 29 bases between. The CDR3 covers 18 residues. Per germline, CDR1 ENHRY and CDR2 SYGVKD. The CDR3 spells CAINPAGPIGGRGNEQFF. The CDR3 DNA follows: TGTGCCATCAATCCGGCGGGACCCATTGGGGGAAGGGGGAATGAGCAGTTCTTC.

This clonotype was counted only a few times. Here the CDR3 DNA reads TGCAGTGCGACCCCCTGGGACGCGAACACCGGGGAGCTGTTTTTT. It translates to CSATPWDANTGELFF. The chain employs TRBV20-1 and TRBJ2-2; the D gene could be TRBD1 or TRBD2 (5 bases each). Germline V lookup: CDR1 DFQATT, CDR2 SNEGSKA (reference sequence). This CDR3 is built from 15 residues. V was trimmed by 6 bases and J by 0 bases, leaving 14 bases between them.

CDR3 loop: CASSYRGDTQYF. CDR3 DNA: TGTGCCAGCAGTTACAGAGGGGATACGCAGTATTTT. The chain is built from TRBV6-5 and TRBJ2-3, with TRBD2 as a possible D gene (5 bases). Germline V gene sequence: CDR1 MNHEY, CDR2 SVGAGI. The CDR3 contains 12 residues. The germline V and J ends were trimmed by 2 bases and 6 bases, with 6 bases remaining between them.

The V and J genes are TRBV7-3 and TRBJ2-3; no definite D call. Germline V gene sequence: CDR1 SGHTA, CDR2 FQGTGA. Trimming left V 4 bases short and J 5 bases short, with 7 bases between. This CDR3 has 12 residues. In nucleotides, the CDR3 is TGTGCCAGCAGCTCTAAAAGAGATACGCAGTATTTT. This codes for CASSSKRDTQYF.

The chain links TRBV20-1 to TRBJ2-5; D gene uncertain. The CDR3 is made up of 15 amino acids. Trimming left V 6 bases short and J 10 bases short, with 27 bases between. Germline V gene sequence: CDR1 DFQATT, CDR2 SNEGSKA (reference sequence). In nucleotides, the CDR3 is TGCAGTGCCAACGAGAGGAGCTCCCCAGAGAGTGGCCAGTACTTC. This gives the protein CSANERSSPESGQYF.

The rearrangement uses TRBV2 and TRBJ2-3; 8 nucleotides line up with TRBD2. J lost 6 bases, V lost 8 bases, and 10 bases had no gene match. CDR3 length: 14 residues. Germline values: CDR1 SNHLY, CDR2 FYNNEI. The CDR3 DNA follows: TGTGCCAGCCTGTTAGCGGGGATTAGCGATACGCAGTATTTT. Residues: CASLLAGISDTQYF. The whole variable domain, remainder taken from reference TRBV2 and TRBJ2-3, is EPEVTQTPSHQVTQMGQEVILRCVPISNHLYFYWYRQILGQKVEFLVSFYNNEISEKSEIFDDQFSVERPDGSNFTLKIRSTKLEDSAMYFCASLLAGISDTQYFGPGTRLTVL.

The rearrangement joins TRBV20-1 to TRBJ2-1; TRBD1 might be the D (5 bases). Trimming removed 6 bases at V and 2 bases at J, with 11 bases between. Germline V gives CDR1 DFQATT, CDR2 SNEGSKA (reference sequence). The CDR3 is 13 amino acids. The CDR3 DNA follows: TGCAGTGCCCCGAAAGGGGCCTACAATGAGCAGTTCTTC. Translating gives CSAPKGAYNEQFF.

This chain joins TRBV20-1 and TRBJ2-4, with D perhaps matching TRBD1 or TRBD2 (5 bases each). V lost 3 bases and J 0 bases, leaving 9 bases between the germline ends. Germline-derived CDR1 and CDR2 are DFQATT and SNEGSKA (reference sequence). The CDR3 covers 14 residues. The DNA of the CDR3 is TGCAGTGCTAGGGAAGGGACAGCCAAAAACATTCAGTACTTC. Its translation is CSAREGTAKNIQYF.

This clonotype showed up just a few times. Here the CDR3 DNA reads TGTGCTACGACCGATCGGGATACGCAGTATTTT. This gives the protein CATTDRDTQYF. The chain carries TRBV10-3 and TRBJ2-3; no clear D gene. Germline-derived CDR1 and CDR2 are ENHRY and SYGVKD. This CDR3 is 11 amino acids long.

CDR3 coding DNA: TGTGCCACCAGCAGAGAGGGACCCACTGAAGCTTTCTTT. Its protein is CATSREGPTEAFF. The chain has TRBV15 and TRBJ1-1, with a possible D match to TRBD1 (5 bases). The CDR3 spans 13 residues. V lost 0 bases to trimming and J lost 4 bases, with 6 bases between them. The germline V gene has CDR1 LNHNV and CDR2 YYDKDF (reference sequence).

The V call is TRBV10-3, the J call TRBJ2-3, with 9 bases identical to TRBD2. From germline, CDR1 is ENHRY and CDR2 SYGVKD. V shed 6 bases, J shed 2 bases, and the junction held 18 bases outside the gene matches. The CDR3 consists of 19 residues. CDR3 in amino acids: CAISPGIAGANFYTDTQYF. Here the CDR3 DNA reads TGTGCCATCAGCCCGGGGATAGCGGGAGCGAACTTTTACACAGATACGCAGTATTTT.

This clonotype was seen only a few times. The V call is TRBV27, the J call TRBJ2-3, with TRBD1 matching 10 bases. This CDR3 has 14 residues. Germline V gene sequence: CDR1 MNHEY, CDR2 SMNVEV (reference sequence). The trim removed 2 bases at V and 8 bases at J, leaving 4 bases unmatched. CDR3 DNA sequence: TGTGCCAGCAGTTTAGACAGGGGGCAGGGTACGCAGTATTTT. It yields the protein CASSLDRGQGTQYF.

The rearrangement joins TRBV7-3 to TRBJ2-2; D is possibly TRBD1 or TRBD2 (5 bases each). CDR3 length equals 14 residues. CDR1 and CDR2 (germline): SGHTA, FQGTGA. The V end was cut by 4 bases, the J end by 7 bases, with 13 bases between. The CDR3 region is CASSSQGVVGELFF. The DNA for the CDR3 is TGTGCCAGCAGCTCTCAGGGAGTGGTCGGGGAGCTGTTTTTT. Full variable domain (missing parts from reference TRBV7-3 and TRBJ2-2): GAGVSQTPSNKVTEKGKYVELRCDPISGHTALYWYRQSLGQGPEFLIYFQGTGAADDSGLPNDRFFAVRPEGSVSTLKIQRTERGDSAVYLCASSSQGVVGELFFGEGSRLTVL.

The chain has TRBV4-2 and TRBJ2-7; TRBD1 might be the D (6 bases). V gave up 2 bases and J gave up 9 bases, with 14 bases separating them. Germline lookup yields CDR1 LGHNA and CDR2 YNFKEQ. The CDR3 extends over 13 amino acids. CDR3 in DNA: TGTGCCAGCAGCCAAACAGGGATTACAGGGCAGTACTTC. Its translation is CASSQTGITGQYF.

This chain links TRBV6-2 or TRBV6-3 with TRBJ2-5, with 14 bases fitting TRBD2. The CDR3 loop spans 15 amino acids. V dropped 6 bases and J dropped 3; count of bases not matched to a gene: 3. Germline CDR1 and CDR2: MNHEY and SVGEGT. CDR3 region: CASRPGLAGEETQYF. In DNA, the CDR3 is TGTGCCAGCAGACCGGGACTAGCGGGAGAAGAGACCCAGTACTTC.

The chain employs TRBV20-1 and TRBJ2-7; D possibly corresponds to TRBD2 (5 bases). V gave up 2 bases and J gave up 5 bases, with 7 bases separating them. CDR3 length: 11 amino acids. Per germline, CDR1 DFQATT and CDR2 SNEGSKA (reference sequence). The CDR3 sequence is CSARRGNEQYF. The CDR3 DNA follows: TGCAGTGCTAGACGGGGAAACGAGCAGTACTTC.

The chain links TRBV12-5 to TRBJ1-2; no clear D. The CDR3 has 13 amino acids. Per germline, CDR1 LGHNT and CDR2 FRNRAP. V shed 6 bases and J shed 6 bases, with 14 bases lying between them. The CDR3 DNA reads TGTGCTAGTGGCCCTGAGGGTCCACATGGCTACACCTTC. Its protein product is CASGPEGPHGYTF.

The chain employs TRBV7-2 and TRBJ1-5, with unresolved D. CDR1 SGHTA and CDR2 FQGNSA come from the germline V gene. V shed 0 bases and J shed 0 bases, with 12 bases lying between them. This CDR3 spans 17 amino acids. The DNA of the CDR3 is TGTGCCAGCAGCTTAGCGCCCACAGCCGTTAGCAATCAGCCCCAGCATTTT. Translation gives CASSLAPTAVSNQPQHF.

The chain is built from TRBV6-5 and TRBJ1-6; 8 bases fit TRBD1. The CDR3 is 15 amino acids. V lost 0 bases, J lost 7 bases, and 2 bases stayed unmatched. From germline, CDR1 is MNHEY and CDR2 SVGAGI. CDR3 region: CASSYSRQGNSPLHF. The CDR3 DNA reads TGTGCCAGCAGTTACTCAAGACAGGGGAATTCACCCCTCCACTTT.

This chain links TRBV28 with TRBJ2-2; 14 bases agree with TRBD2. The CDR3 covers 18 residues. The J segment lost 1 base and the V segment lost 6 bases, leaving 7 bases of the junction unmatched. Germline values: CDR1 MDHEN, CDR2 SYDVKM. CDR3 DNA sequence: TGTGCCAGCAGCCTGACTAGCGGGAGGGCCGGGAACACCGGGGAGCTGTTTTTT. Translating it yields CASSLTSGRAGNTGELFF.

The chain links TRBV11-2 to TRBJ2-5; TRBD2 matches 10 bases. This CDR3 region has 16 residues. The germline CDR1 and CDR2 sequences are SGHAT and FQNNGV. Trimming cost V 4 bases and J 1 base; bases outside gene matches: 6. DNA for the CDR3: TGTGCCAGCAGCTCGCTGCGGACTAGCGGCCAAGAGACCCAGTACTTC. Amino acids: CASSSLRTSGQETQYF. The whole variable domain, filled in from reference TRBV11-2 and TRBJ2-5, reads EAGVAQSPRYKIIEKRQSVAFWCNPISGHATLYWYQQILGQGPKLLIQFQNNGVVDDSQLPKDRFSAERLKGVDSTLKIQPAKLEDSAVYLCASSSLRTSGQETQYFGPGTRLLVL.

The chain has TRBV7-9 and TRBJ1-6; TRBD1 matches 8 bases. After removal of 6 bases from V and 9 bases from J, the junction contained 7 bases not matched to a gene. CDR3 size: 14 residues. CDR1 is SEHNR, CDR2 FQNEAQ, per germline (reference sequence). The chain's CDR3 is CASSIGQGSSPLHF. The CDR3 DNA reads TGTGCCAGCAGTATCGGACAGGGAAGTTCACCCCTCCACTTT.

The count of this clonotype is one. The chain combines TRBV10-3 with TRBJ2-2, with 10 bases identical to TRBD2. The CDR3 loop spans 17 amino acids. With V trimmed by 4 bases and J by 7 bases, 12 bases remained unmatched. The germline V gene encodes CDR1 ENHRY and CDR2 SYGVKD. The CDR3 nucleotides are TGTGCCATCAGTGGCGCTAGCGGGAGTGATTCGGACGGGGAGCTGTTTTTT. It translates to CAISGASGSDSDGELFF.